The present T cell receptor (beta chain) was sequenced within a study of blood T cell repertoires in COVID-19. The length of the CDR3 is 13 residues. Trimming shortened V by 6 bases and J by 11 bases, and 14 bases separated the two germline ends. Repertoires were generated with immunoSEQ multiplex PCR, while TCRdb's copy carries only in-frame clones and drops some. The table shows fewer than 400,000 clones, with about 87% occurring only once. Sample: PBMCs or T cells enriched from blood (not recorded which). The rearrangement links TRBV12-3 or TRBV12-4 to TRBJ1-6, with unresolved D. The TCR was taken from a woman between 50 and 59 years old who had recovered from COVID-19. As DNA, the CDR3 is TGTGCCAGCAGCCTCATCGAGGGTACACCCCTCCACTTT. As protein: CASSLIEGTPLHF.